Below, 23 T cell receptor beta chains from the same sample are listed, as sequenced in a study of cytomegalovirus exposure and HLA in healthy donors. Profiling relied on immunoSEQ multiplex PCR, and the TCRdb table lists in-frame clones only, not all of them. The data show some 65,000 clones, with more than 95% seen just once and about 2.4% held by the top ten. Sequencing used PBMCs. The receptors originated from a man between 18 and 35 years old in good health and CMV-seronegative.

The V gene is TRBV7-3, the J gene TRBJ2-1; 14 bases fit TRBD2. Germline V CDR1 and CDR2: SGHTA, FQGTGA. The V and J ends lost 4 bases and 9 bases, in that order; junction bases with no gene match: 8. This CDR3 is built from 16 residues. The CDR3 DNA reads TGTGCCAGCAGCTCGAACCCGGGACTAGCGGGAGTTGAGCAGTTCTTC. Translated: CASSSNPGLAGVEQFF.

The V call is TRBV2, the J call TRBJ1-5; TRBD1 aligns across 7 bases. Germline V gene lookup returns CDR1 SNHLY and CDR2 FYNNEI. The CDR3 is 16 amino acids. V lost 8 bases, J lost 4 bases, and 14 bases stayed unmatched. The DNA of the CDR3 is TGTGCCAGCGGAATTATCGACAGGGTATTGAATCAGCCCCAGCATTTT. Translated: CASGIIDRVLNQPQHF.

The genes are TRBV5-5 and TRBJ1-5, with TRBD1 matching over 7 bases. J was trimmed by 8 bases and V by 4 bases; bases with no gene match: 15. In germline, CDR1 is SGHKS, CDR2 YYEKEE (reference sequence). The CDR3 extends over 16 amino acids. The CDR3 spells CASSLATGLDYEPQHF. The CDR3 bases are TGTGCCAGCAGCCTCGCGACAGGGTTAGATTACGAGCCCCAGCATTTT.

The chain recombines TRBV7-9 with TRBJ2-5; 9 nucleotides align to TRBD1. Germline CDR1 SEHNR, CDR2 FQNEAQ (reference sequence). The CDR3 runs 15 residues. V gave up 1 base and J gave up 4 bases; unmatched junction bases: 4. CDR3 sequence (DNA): TGTGCCAGCAGCTTAGTGGGACAGGGAATAGAGACCCAGTACTTC. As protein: CASSLVGQGIETQYF.

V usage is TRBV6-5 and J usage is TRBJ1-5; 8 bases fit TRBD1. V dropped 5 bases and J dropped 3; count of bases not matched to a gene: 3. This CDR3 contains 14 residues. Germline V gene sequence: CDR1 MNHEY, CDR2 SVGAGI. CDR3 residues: CASSAGGPNQPQHF. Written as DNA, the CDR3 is TGTGCCAGCAGTGCAGGGGGCCCCAATCAGCCCCAGCATTTT.

The chain's CDR3 is CASSQDPLLSNQPQHF. CDR3 bases: TGCGCCAGCAGCCAAGACCCACTGCTTAGCAATCAGCCCCAGCATTTT. The rearrangement uses TRBV4-1 and TRBJ1-5; no firm D call. V lost 0 bases and J 0 bases, leaving 9 bases between the germline ends. Germline values: CDR1 MGHRA, CDR2 YSYEKL. The CDR3 runs 16 residues.

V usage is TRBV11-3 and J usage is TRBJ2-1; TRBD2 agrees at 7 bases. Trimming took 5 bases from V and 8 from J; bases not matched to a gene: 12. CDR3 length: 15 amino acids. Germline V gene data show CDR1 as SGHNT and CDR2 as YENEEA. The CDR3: CASSPGAGKAHEQFF. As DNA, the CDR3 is TGTGCCAGCAGCCCGGGAGCGGGAAAGGCCCATGAGCAGTTCTTC.

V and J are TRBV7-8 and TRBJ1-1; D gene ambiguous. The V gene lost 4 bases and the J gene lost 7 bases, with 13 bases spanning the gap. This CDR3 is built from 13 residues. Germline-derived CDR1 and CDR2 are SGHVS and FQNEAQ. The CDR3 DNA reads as TGTGCCAGCAGCTGGACTCTAGTTGATGAAGCTTTCTTT. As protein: CASSWTLVDEAFF.

The CDR3 protein is CASKNHWDTYEQYF. The CDR3, as DNA: TGTGCCAGCAAAAACCACTGGGACACTTACGAGCAGTACTTC. V is TRBV27 and J is TRBJ2-7; D perhaps matches TRBD1 (6 bases). The CDR3 consists of 14 residues. V lost 7 bases and J 4 bases, leaving 17 bases between the germline ends. Germline lookup yields CDR1 MNHEY and CDR2 SMNVEV (reference sequence).

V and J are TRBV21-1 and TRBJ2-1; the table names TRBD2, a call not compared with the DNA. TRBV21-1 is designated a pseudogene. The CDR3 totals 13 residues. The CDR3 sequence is CASSRTTRNEQFF. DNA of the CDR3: TGTGCCAGCAGCCGGACTACGCGAAATGAGCAGTTCTTC.

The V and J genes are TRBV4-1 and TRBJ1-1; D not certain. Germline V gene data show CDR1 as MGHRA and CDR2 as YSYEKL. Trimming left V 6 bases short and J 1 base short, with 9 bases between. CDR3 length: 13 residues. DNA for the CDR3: TGCGCCAGCAGTCATTTTCCGAACACTGAAGCTTTCTTT. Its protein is CASSHFPNTEAFF.

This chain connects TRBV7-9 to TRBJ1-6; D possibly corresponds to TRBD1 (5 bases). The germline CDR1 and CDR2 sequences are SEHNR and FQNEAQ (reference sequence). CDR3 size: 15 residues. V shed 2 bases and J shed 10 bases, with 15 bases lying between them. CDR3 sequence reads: CASSLQGTGASPLHF. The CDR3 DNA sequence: TGTGCCAGCAGCTTACAGGGTACGGGAGCCTCACCCCTCCACTTT.

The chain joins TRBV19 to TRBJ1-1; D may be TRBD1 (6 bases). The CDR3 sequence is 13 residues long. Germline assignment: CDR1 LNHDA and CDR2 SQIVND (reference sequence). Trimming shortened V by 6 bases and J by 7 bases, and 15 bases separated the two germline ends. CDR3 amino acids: CASRRRGAIEAFF. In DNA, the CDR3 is TGTGCCAGTAGGAGACGGGGGGCAATTGAAGCTTTCTTT.

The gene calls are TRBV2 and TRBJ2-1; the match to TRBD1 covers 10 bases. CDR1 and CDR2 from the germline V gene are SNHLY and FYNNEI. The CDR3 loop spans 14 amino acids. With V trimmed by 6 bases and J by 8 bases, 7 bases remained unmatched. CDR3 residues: CASRAGTGVDEQFF. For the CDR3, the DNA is TGTGCCAGCAGAGCCGGGACAGGGGTCGATGAGCAGTTCTTC.

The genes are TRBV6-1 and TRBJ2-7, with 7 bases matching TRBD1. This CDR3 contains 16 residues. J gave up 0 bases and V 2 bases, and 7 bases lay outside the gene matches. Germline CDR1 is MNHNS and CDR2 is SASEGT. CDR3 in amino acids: CASSELSTGISYEQYF. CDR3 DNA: TGTGCCAGCAGTGAATTATCGACAGGGATCTCCTACGAGCAGTACTTC.

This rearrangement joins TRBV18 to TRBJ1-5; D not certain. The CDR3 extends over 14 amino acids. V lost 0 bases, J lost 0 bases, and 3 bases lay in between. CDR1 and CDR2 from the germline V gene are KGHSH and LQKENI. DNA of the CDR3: TGTGCCAGCTCACCACCGTATAGCAATCAGCCCCAGCATTTT. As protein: CASSPPYSNQPQHF.

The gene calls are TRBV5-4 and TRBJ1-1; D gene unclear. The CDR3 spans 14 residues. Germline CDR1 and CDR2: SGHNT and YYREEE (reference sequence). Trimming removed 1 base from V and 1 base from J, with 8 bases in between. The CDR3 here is CASSLNSGNTEAFF. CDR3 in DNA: TGTGCCAGCAGCTTGAACTCGGGGAACACTGAAGCTTTCTTT.

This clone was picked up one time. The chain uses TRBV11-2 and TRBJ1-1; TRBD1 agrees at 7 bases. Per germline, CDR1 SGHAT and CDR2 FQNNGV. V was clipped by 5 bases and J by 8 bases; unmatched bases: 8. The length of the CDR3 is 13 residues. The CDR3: CASSGARDREAFF. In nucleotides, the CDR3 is TGTGCCAGCAGCGGAGCCCGGGACAGAGAAGCTTTCTTT.

The CDR3 here is CASSLDMGGTRVEQFF. CDR3 DNA sequence: TGTGCCAGCAGCTTAGATATGGGGGGGACCCGGGTTGAGCAGTTCTTC. The rearrangement links TRBV11-3 to TRBJ2-1, with 7 bases aligning to TRBD2. The length of the CDR3 is 16 residues. Germline lookup yields CDR1 SGHNT and CDR2 YENEEA. J was trimmed by 9 bases and V by 0 bases; bases with no gene match: 11.

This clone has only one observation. CDR3 DNA: TGTGCCAGCAGCTTGACAGGTTTTCAGACCCAGTACTTC. Translating gives CASSLTGFQTQYF. V usage is TRBV5-5 and J usage is TRBJ2-5; possible D gene TRBD1, 5 bases. Trimming removed 1 base from V and 6 bases from J, with 10 bases in between. Germline assignment: CDR1 SGHKS and CDR2 YYEKEE (reference sequence). This CDR3 comprises 13 residues.

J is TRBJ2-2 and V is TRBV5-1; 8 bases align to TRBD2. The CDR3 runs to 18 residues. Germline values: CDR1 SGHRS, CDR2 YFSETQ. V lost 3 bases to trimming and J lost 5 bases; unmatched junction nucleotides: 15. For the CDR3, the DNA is TGCGCCAGCAGCTACCGCGGGTTGAGCGGGAGTGGTACCGGGGAGCTGTTTTTT. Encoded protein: CASSYRGLSGSGTGELFF.

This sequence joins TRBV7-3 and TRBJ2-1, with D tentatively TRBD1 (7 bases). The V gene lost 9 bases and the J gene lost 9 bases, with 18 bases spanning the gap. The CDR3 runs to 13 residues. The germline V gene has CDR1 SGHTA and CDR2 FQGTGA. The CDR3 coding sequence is TGTGCCAGTACTCCGGGCCAGGGGGGTGAGCAGTTCTTC. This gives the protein CASTPGQGGEQFF.

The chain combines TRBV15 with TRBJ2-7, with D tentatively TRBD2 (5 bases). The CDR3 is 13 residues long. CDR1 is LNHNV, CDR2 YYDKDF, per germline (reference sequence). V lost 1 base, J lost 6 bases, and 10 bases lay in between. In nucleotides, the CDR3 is TGTGCCACCAGCAGAGCGCTAGCAGGCGAGCAGTACTTC. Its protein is CATSRALAGEQYF. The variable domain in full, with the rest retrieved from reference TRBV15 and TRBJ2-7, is DAMVIQNPRYQVTQFGKPVTLSCSQTLNHNVMYWYQQKSSQAPKLLFHYYDKDFNNEADTPDNFQSRRPNTSFCFLDIRSPGLGDTAMYLCATSRALAGEQYFGPGTRLTVT.